This TCR beta chain was found in a study of T cell repertoires in cytomegalovirus infection. This clonotype was seen more than once but under ten times. The CDR3 has 16 residues. CDR1 ENHRY and CDR2 SYGVKD come from the germline V gene. The V end lost 0 bases, the J end lost 1 base, and 10 bases lay between the germline ends. Each CDR3 protein gets one entry after TCRdb re-called the reads with MiXCR. In the table there are over 450,000 distinct CDR3 sequences, 11% of which are singletons. The sequence was collected from a human donor in good health (CMV status not recorded). Some clones in this sample may be carry-over from other donors' samples. The sample taken for sequencing was PBMCs. This chain joins TRBV10-3 and TRBJ1-5; no firm D call. CDR3 bases: TGTGCCATCAGTGAGTCTCGGGGTCAAAGCAATCAGCCCCAGCATTTT. Translated: CAISESRGQSNQPQHF.